The 16 T cell receptor beta chains below were found in one sample sequenced in a study of cytomegalovirus exposure and HLA in healthy donors. Primers for the PCR totalled 60 Vbeta and 13 Jbeta. The table came from immunoSEQ multiplex PCR; TCRdb's copy has only in-frame clones and leaves some out. The data contain roughly 140,000 clones, roughly 65% of them singletons. Sequences were obtained from PBMCs. These receptors all stem from a woman aged 25-40 years in good health and CMV-seronegative.

This chain links TRBV11-1 with TRBJ2-3; 8 bases fit TRBD2. V was clipped by 5 bases and J by 4 bases; unmatched bases: 11. This CDR3 comprises 16 residues. CDR1 SGHAT and CDR2 FQDESV come from the germline V gene (reference sequence). The CDR3 reads CASSRVPGLVSDTQYF. CDR3 DNA: TGTGCCAGCAGCCGTGTCCCGGGACTAGTTTCAGATACGCAGTATTTT. Variable domain in full (rest from reference TRBV11-1 and TRBJ2-3): EAEVAQSPRYKITEKSQAVAFWCDPISGHATLYWYRQILGQGPELLVQFQDESVVDDSQLPKDRFSAERLKGVDSTLKIQPAELGDSAMYLCASSRVPGLVSDTQYFGPGTRLTVL.

The V gene is TRBV6-1, the J gene TRBJ1-1; 7 nucleotides match TRBD1. CDR1 is MNHNS and CDR2 is SASEGT in the germline V gene. This CDR3 contains 16 residues. The ends lost 2 bases at V and 5 bases at J; junction bases unmatched: 11. For the CDR3, the DNA is TGTGCCAGCAGTGAACGGGCAGGGGGAGTGGGAACTGAAGCTTTCTTT. Its protein product is CASSERAGGVGTEAFF.

The rearrangement uses TRBV2 and TRBJ2-4; D might be TRBD2 (6 bases). Germline V gene lookup returns CDR1 SNHLY and CDR2 FYNNEI. Trimming cost V 6 bases and J 3 bases, with 12 bases left between them. The CDR3 runs to 14 residues. CDR3 nucleotides: TGTGCCAGCAGATCGCTCGGGGGCAAAAACATTCAGTACTTC. Protein product: CASRSLGGKNIQYF. Full variable domain (rest looked up from reference TRBV2 and TRBJ2-4): EPEVTQTPSHQVTQMGQEVILRCVPISNHLYFYWYRQILGQKVEFLVSFYNNEISEKSEIFDDQFSVERPDGSNFTLKIRSTKLEDSAMYFCASRSLGGKNIQYFGAGTRLSVL.

CDR3 DNA sequence: TGTGCCATCAGTGAGCTCGGGGGAGAAGGAGATACGCAGTATTTT. Its translation is CAISELGGEGDTQYF. The gene calls are TRBV10-3 and TRBJ2-3, with D tentatively TRBD2 (6 bases). V gave up 2 bases and J gave up 5 bases, with 14 bases separating them. Germline CDR1 reads ENHRY; CDR2 reads SYGVKD. The CDR3 contains 15 residues.

This clone was observed a handful of times. The chain links TRBV7-2 to TRBJ1-1; no clear D. CDR3 length: 13 residues. The germline V and J ends were trimmed by 3 bases and 4 bases, with 9 bases remaining between them. The germline V gene has CDR1 SGHTA and CDR2 FQGNSA. The CDR3 bases are TGTGCCAGCAGCTTCGGGGAGTTCACTGAAGCTTTCTTT. Translation: CASSFGEFTEAFF.

The chain couples TRBV5-8 to TRBJ1-5; 7 bases agree with TRBD1. The germline V gene has CDR1 SGHTS and CDR2 YDEGEE. This CDR3 has 17 amino acids. Losses at the gene ends were 0 bases for V and 1 base for J; bases not matched to a gene: 7. The CDR3 loop is CASSLVPGGKSNQPQHF. The CDR3 bases are TGTGCCAGCAGCTTGGTTCCAGGGGGGAAGAGCAATCAGCCCCAGCATTTT.

The chain has TRBV5-1 and TRBJ1-1; D is perhaps TRBD1 (6 bases). Trimming stripped 5 bases from V and 1 base from J, with 15 bases between. Germline CDR1 is SGHRS and CDR2 is YFSETQ. The CDR3 is 15 amino acids. The CDR3 nucleotides read TGCGCCAGCAGGTCAGCGGGACACACGAACACTGAAGCTTTCTTT. This encodes CASRSAGHTNTEAFF.

This clone has more than one count but fewer than ten. The V and J genes are TRBV19 and TRBJ1-1; a weak D match, TRBD1 (6 bases). V was cut by 4 bases and J by 0 bases, with 18 bases left in between. Germline V gives CDR1 LNHDA, CDR2 SQIVND (reference sequence). The CDR3 extends over 17 amino acids. The CDR3 here is CASSTGTLVTLNTEAFF. CDR3 in DNA: TGTGCCAGTAGTACCGGGACACTGGTGACATTGAACACTGAAGCTTTCTTT.

V usage is TRBV5-1 and J usage is TRBJ2-6; maybe TRBD1 (5 bases). The CDR3 length is 16 residues. Trimming shortened V by 4 bases and J by 0 bases, and 11 bases separated the two germline ends. CDR1 is SGHRS and CDR2 is YFSETQ in the germline V gene. Here the CDR3 reads CASSPLTDSGANVLTF. CDR3 DNA: TGCGCCAGCAGCCCACTGACAGACTCTGGGGCCAACGTCCTGACTTTC.

The chain couples TRBV27 to TRBJ2-5; the D gene is possibly TRBD2 (6 bases). The V end was cut by 5 bases, the J end by 2 bases, with 18 bases between. Germline CDR1 MNHEY, CDR2 SMNVEV (reference sequence). The CDR3 runs to 16 residues. CDR3 sequence reads: CASSRAPASAQETQYF. The CDR3 DNA reads TGTGCCAGCAGTAGGGCACCTGCTAGCGCACAAGAGACCCAGTACTTC.

This clone was observed a handful of times. The chain is built from TRBV6-4 and TRBJ2-1, with 9 bases fitting TRBD2. The CDR3 covers 15 residues. The germline CDR1 and CDR2 sequences are MRHNA and SNTAGT. V shed 3 bases, J shed 6 bases, and the junction held 6 bases outside the gene matches. The CDR3 loop is CASSDEAGGSNEQFF. The CDR3 region has the DNA TGTGCCAGCAGTGATGAAGCGGGAGGCTCCAATGAGCAGTTCTTC.

This clone was counted between two and nine times. The CDR3 nucleotides read TGTGCCAGCTCACCACCGAACAGCCAAGAGACCCAGTACTTC. Its translation: CASSPPNSQETQYF. The chain combines TRBV18 with TRBJ2-5; the D is unclear. The CDR3 sequence is 14 residues long. Looked up from germline, CDR1 is KGHSH and CDR2 is LQKENI. Trimming left V 0 bases short and J 1 base short, with 6 bases between.

The chain is built from TRBV28 and TRBJ2-7, with 8 nucleotides matching TRBD1. Trimming at V came to 10 bases and at J to 2 bases, leaving 10 bases not matched to a gene. The germline V gene encodes CDR1 MDHEN and CDR2 SYDVKM. The CDR3 spans 14 residues. The CDR3 DNA reads as TGTGCCACCAGAACAGGGGGAAGGGCCTACGAGCAGTACGTC. Protein sequence: CATRTGGRAYEQYV.

The V gene is TRBV2, the J gene TRBJ1-3; D is unclear. This CDR3 comprises 16 residues. V was cut by 4 bases and J by 0 bases, with 13 bases left in between. Germline CDR1 SNHLY, CDR2 FYNNEI. The CDR3 sequence is CASSVGGPNSGNTIYF. DNA of the CDR3: TGTGCCAGCAGTGTTGGAGGCCCCAACTCTGGAAACACCATATATTTT.

The chain has TRBV28 and TRBJ1-2; the D gene is possibly TRBD1 (6 bases). In germline, CDR1 is MDHEN, CDR2 SYDVKM. Deletions cut 4 bases from V and 7 bases from J, with 13 bases between. This CDR3 has 13 residues. CDR3 amino acids: CASSSTGWGGYTF. CDR3 in DNA: TGTGCCAGCAGTTCTACAGGGTGGGGTGGCTACACCTTC.

The rearrangement links TRBV5-1 to TRBJ1-6; 7 bases fit TRBD1. This CDR3 has 16 residues. Germline CDR1 is SGHRS and CDR2 is YFSETQ. V shed 0 bases, J shed 10 bases, and the junction held 10 bases outside the gene matches. CDR3 bases: TGCGCCAGCAGCTTGGCCCTTGGGACAGTAACCTCACCCCTCCACTTT. It translates to CASSLALGTVTSPLHF.